A selection of T cell receptor beta chains follows, all from one sample in a study of follicular helper T cells after annual influenza vaccination. The assay was immunoSEQ multiplex PCR, and TCRdb's table has in-frame clones only and misses some. The sample has approximately 9,300 clones, about four fifths seen once; the top ten hold just over 0.45%. The starting material was CXCR5+ CD38- circulating T follicular helper cells from blood, obtained 7 days after influenza vaccination. The receptors stem from an adult who received the influenza vaccine. Each CDR3 is given with its conserved first and last residue. A D gene is named only where the DNA matches it firmly. Part of the rows lack a size; the others show once, few, many or a class for expanded clones.

d_call: -
clone_size: -
v_call: TRBV9
cdr3_length: 14
j_call: TRBJ2-3
cdr3_aa: CASSDPGSTDTQYF
cdr3_nt: TGTGCCAGCAGCGACCCGGGGAGCACAGATACGCAGTATTTT

d_call: -
clone_size: -
v_call: TRBV30
cdr3_length: 13
j_call: TRBJ2-7
cdr3_aa: CAIERGGSYEQYF
cdr3_nt: TGTGCCATAGAGAGGGGCGGGTCCTACGAGCAGTACTTC

d_call: -
clone_size: -
v_call: TRBV19
cdr3_length: 15
j_call: TRBJ1-4
cdr3_aa: CASMQLRGTNEKLFF
cdr3_nt: TGTGCCAGTATGCAACTACGGGGAACTAATGAAAAACTGTTTTTT

d_call: TRBD2
clone_size: -
v_call: TRBV18
cdr3_length: 14
j_call: TRBJ2-5
cdr3_aa: CASSPSGGQETQYF
cdr3_nt: TGTGCCAGCTCACCTTCGGGGGGCCAAGAGACCCAGTACTTC

d_call: -
clone_size: -
v_call: TRBV14
cdr3_length: 12
j_call: TRBJ2-3
cdr3_aa: CASSRSVDTQYF
cdr3_nt: TGTGCCAGCAGCCGGAGCGTGGATACGCAGTATTTT

d_call: TRBD1
clone_size: -
v_call: TRBV29-1
cdr3_length: 14
j_call: TRBJ2-2
cdr3_aa: CSVDWTGGTGELFF
cdr3_nt: TGCAGCGTAGATTGGACAGGGGGGACCGGGGAGCTGTTTTTT

d_call: -
clone_size: -
v_call: TRBV19
cdr3_length: 14
j_call: TRBJ1-5
cdr3_aa: CASSPGRSNQPQHF
cdr3_nt: TGTGCCAGTAGTCCGGGACGGAGCAATCAGCCCCAGCATTTT

d_call: TRBD2
clone_size: -
v_call: TRBV6-1
cdr3_length: 14
j_call: TRBJ2-7
cdr3_aa: CASRVQAGVYEQYF
cdr3_nt: TGTGCCAGCAGGGTCCAAGCGGGGGTTTACGAGCAGTACTTC

d_call: TRBD2
clone_size: -
v_call: TRBV18
cdr3_length: 17
j_call: TRBJ2-2
cdr3_aa: CASSPPLAGGITGELFF
cdr3_nt: TGTGCCAGCTCACCACCGTTAGCGGGGGGAATCACCGGGGAGCTGTTTTTT

d_call: -
clone_size: -
v_call: TRBV2
cdr3_length: 14
j_call: TRBJ2-7
cdr3_aa: CASRLGPNTYEQYF
cdr3_nt: TGTGCCAGCAGATTAGGACCAAACACCTACGAGCAGTACTTC

d_call: -
clone_size: -
v_call: TRBV30
cdr3_length: 14
j_call: TRBJ1-5
cdr3_aa: CAWSVGDSNQPQHF
cdr3_nt: TGTGCCTGGAGTGTGGGGGATAGCAATCAGCCCCAGCATTTT

d_call: -
clone_size: -
v_call: TRBV5-1
cdr3_length: 16
j_call: TRBJ1-3
cdr3_aa: CASTAASQAGGNTIYF
cdr3_nt: TGCGCCAGCACCGCCGCCTCGCAGGCCGGGGGAAACACCATATATTTT

d_call: TRBD1
clone_size: -
v_call: TRBV7-2
cdr3_length: 12
j_call: TRBJ1-1
cdr3_aa: CASSLHRQGGFF
cdr3_nt: TGTGCCAGCAGCCTGCACCGACAGGGGGGTTTCTTT

d_call: TRBD2
clone_size: -
v_call: TRBV4-2
cdr3_length: 15
j_call: TRBJ2-3
cdr3_aa: CASSQDGEGGDTQYF
cdr3_nt: TGTGCCAGCAGCCAAGATGGGGAGGGTGGGGATACGCAGTATTTT

d_call: -
clone_size: few
v_call: TRBV7-2
cdr3_length: 14
j_call: TRBJ1-5
cdr3_aa: CASSFTTGSMGQHF
cdr3_nt: TGTGCCAGCAGCTTTACAACAGGTTCTATGGGCCAGCATTTT

d_call: -
clone_size: -
v_call: TRBV19
cdr3_length: 12
j_call: TRBJ1-5
cdr3_aa: CASKARDQPQHF
cdr3_nt: TGTGCCAGTAAGGCGCGGGATCAGCCCCAGCATTTT

d_call: -
clone_size: -
v_call: TRBV6-5
cdr3_length: 15
j_call: TRBJ1-1
cdr3_aa: CASSYSNRGKTEAFF
cdr3_nt: TGTGCCAGCAGTTACTCGAATCGGGGTAAAACTGAAGCTTTCTTT

d_call: TRBD1
clone_size: -
v_call: TRBV30
cdr3_length: 14
j_call: TRBJ2-7
cdr3_aa: CAWSPPQGTWEQYF
cdr3_nt: TGTGCCTGGAGTCCCCCACAGGGGACGTGGGAGCAGTACTTC

d_call: -
clone_size: few
v_call: TRBV4-1
cdr3_length: 16
j_call: TRBJ1-5
cdr3_aa: CASSQDRTASNQPQHF
cdr3_nt: TGCGCCAGCAGCCAGGATCGGACCGCTTCAAATCAGCCCCAGCATTTT

d_call: -
clone_size: few
v_call: TRBV7-3
cdr3_length: 15
j_call: TRBJ2-7
cdr3_aa: CASSLNPGASYEQYF
cdr3_nt: TGTGCCAGCAGCTTAAATCCAGGGGCGTCCTACGAGCAGTACTTC

d_call: -
clone_size: -
v_call: TRBV19
cdr3_length: 14
j_call: TRBJ1-1
cdr3_aa: CASYGAGTGTEAFF
cdr3_nt: TGTGCCAGTTACGGGGCAGGGACTGGCACTGAAGCTTTCTTT

d_call: -
clone_size: -
v_call: TRBV2
cdr3_length: 13
j_call: TRBJ2-3
cdr3_aa: CASSGGSTDTQYF
cdr3_nt: TGTGCCAGCAGTGGGGGTAGCACAGATACGCAGTATTTT

d_call: -
clone_size: -
v_call: TRBV30
cdr3_length: 15
j_call: TRBJ2-2
cdr3_aa: CAWSVASRAAGELFF
cdr3_nt: TGTGCCTGGAGTGTGGCATCGAGGGCGGCCGGGGAGCTGTTTTTT

d_call: -
clone_size: -
v_call: TRBV18
cdr3_length: 13
j_call: TRBJ1-1
cdr3_aa: CASSPGMNTEAFF
cdr3_nt: TGTGCCAGCTCACCAGGGATGAACACTGAAGCTTTCTTT

d_call: -
clone_size: few
v_call: TRBV7-9
cdr3_length: 13
j_call: TRBJ1-2
cdr3_aa: CASSVPQGGGYTF
cdr3_nt: TGTGCCAGCAGCGTACCACAAGGAGGTGGCTACACCTTC

d_call: -
clone_size: -
v_call: TRBV19
cdr3_length: 15
j_call: TRBJ2-6
cdr3_aa: CASRSGTTGANVLTF
cdr3_nt: TGTGCCAGTAGATCCGGGACCACTGGGGCCAACGTCCTGACTTTC

d_call: -
clone_size: -
v_call: TRBV2
cdr3_length: 14
j_call: TRBJ1-6
cdr3_aa: CASSVEGENSPLHF
cdr3_nt: TGTGCCAGCAGTGTTGAGGGAGAAAATTCACCCCTCCACTTT

d_call: -
clone_size: -
v_call: TRBV6-1
cdr3_length: 13
j_call: TRBJ1-6
cdr3_aa: CATFVRVNSPLHF
cdr3_nt: TGTGCCACCTTTGTACGGGTGAATTCACCCCTCCACTTT

d_call: -
clone_size: -
v_call: TRBV6-5
cdr3_length: 14
j_call: TRBJ1-4
cdr3_aa: CASTTRKRDEKLFF
cdr3_nt: TGTGCCAGCACTACTCGAAAGCGGGATGAAAAACTGTTTTTT

d_call: TRBD2
clone_size: -
v_call: TRBV6-6
cdr3_length: 14
j_call: TRBJ2-3
cdr3_aa: CASIAGLYTDTQYF
cdr3_nt: TGTGCCAGCATAGCGGGACTGTACACAGATACGCAGTATTTT

d_call: -
clone_size: -
v_call: TRBV1
cdr3_length: 12
j_call: TRBJ1-1
cdr3_aa: CTSSQGNTEAFF
cdr3_nt: TGCACCAGCAGCCAGGGAAACACTGAAGCTTTCTTT

d_call: TRBD2
clone_size: -
v_call: TRBV9
cdr3_length: 17
j_call: TRBJ2-7
cdr3_aa: CASSAALAGGAGWEQYF
cdr3_nt: TGTGCCAGCAGCGCCGCTCTAGCGGGGGGCGCGGGCTGGGAGCAGTACTTC

d_call: -
clone_size: -
v_call: TRBV25-1
cdr3_length: 17
j_call: TRBJ1-5
cdr3_aa: CASSDNNRGEGNQPQHF
cdr3_nt: TGTGCCAGCAGTGATAATAATAGGGGAGAGGGCAATCAGCCCCAGCATTTT

d_call: TRBD2
clone_size: -
v_call: TRBV11-3
cdr3_length: 16
j_call: TRBJ2-3
cdr3_aa: CASSLSSGPLTDTQYF
cdr3_nt: TGTGCCAGCAGCCTCTCTAGCGGCCCACTCACAGATACGCAGTATTTT

d_call: -
clone_size: -
v_call: TRBV7-2
cdr3_length: 13
j_call: TRBJ1-2
cdr3_aa: CASSLTPVGEDTF
cdr3_nt: TGTGCCAGCAGCCTGACACCGGTGGGGGAGGACACCTTC

d_call: TRBD1
clone_size: -
v_call: TRBV5-1
cdr3_length: 17
j_call: TRBJ2-5
cdr3_aa: CASSQGDRVPQQETQYF
cdr3_nt: TGCGCCAGCAGCCAGGGGGACAGGGTTCCTCAACAAGAGACCCAGTACTTC

d_call: -
clone_size: -
v_call: TRBV4-1
cdr3_length: 15
j_call: TRBJ2-2
cdr3_aa: CASSQNPLNTGELFF
cdr3_nt: TGCGCCAGCAGCCAGAATCCGTTGAACACCGGGGAGCTGTTTTTT

d_call: -
clone_size: -
v_call: TRBV28
cdr3_length: 13
j_call: TRBJ2-3
cdr3_aa: CASSLASPNTQYF
cdr3_nt: TGTGCCAGCAGTTTGGCTAGTCCGAATACGCAGTATTTT

d_call: TRBD2
clone_size: -
v_call: TRBV11-2
cdr3_length: 17
j_call: TRBJ2-2
cdr3_aa: CASSVTSGGLNTGELFF
cdr3_nt: TGTGCCAGCAGCGTTACTAGCGGGGGACTGAACACCGGGGAGCTGTTTTTT

d_call: TRBD1
clone_size: -
v_call: TRBV7-9
cdr3_length: 15
j_call: TRBJ2-7
cdr3_aa: CASSDGTGAPREQYF
cdr3_nt: TGTGCCAGCAGCGACGGGACAGGGGCGCCTCGCGAGCAGTACTTC

d_call: -
clone_size: -
v_call: TRBV29-1
cdr3_length: 14
j_call: TRBJ1-4
cdr3_aa: CSAGDTTTNEKLFF
cdr3_nt: TGCAGCGCCGGCGACACCACAACTAATGAAAAACTGTTTTTT

d_call: TRBD1
clone_size: -
v_call: TRBV10-1
cdr3_length: 15
j_call: TRBJ2-2
cdr3_aa: CASSAGTGGPGELFF
cdr3_nt: TGCGCCAGCAGCGCCGGGACAGGGGGACCCGGGGAGCTGTTTTTT

d_call: TRBD1
clone_size: -
v_call: TRBV27
cdr3_length: 16
j_call: TRBJ1-6
cdr3_aa: CASSKLRDRVVSPLHF
cdr3_nt: TGTGCCAGCAGCAAACTCCGGGACAGGGTTGTCTCACCCCTCCACTTT

d_call: -
clone_size: -
v_call: TRBV19
cdr3_length: 18
j_call: TRBJ1-2
cdr3_aa: CASSAQKPDSSSGYGYTF
cdr3_nt: -

d_call: -
clone_size: -
v_call: TRBV21-1
cdr3_length: 13
j_call: TRBJ2-7
cdr3_aa: CASSKEGGTCKYF
cdr3_nt: TGTGCCAGCAGCAAAGAAGGGGGAACGTGCAAGTACTTC

d_call: -
clone_size: -
v_call: TRBV7-7
cdr3_length: 15
j_call: TRBJ1-2
cdr3_aa: CASSLVFRTGYGYTF
cdr3_nt: TGTGCCAGCAGCCTCGTTTTCCGGACGGGCTATGGCTACACCTTC

d_call: -
clone_size: -
v_call: TRBV7-7
cdr3_length: 14
j_call: TRBJ2-1
cdr3_aa: CASSPGADYNEQFF
cdr3_nt: TGTGCCAGCAGCCCCGGGGCAGATTACAATGAGCAGTTCTTC

d_call: -
clone_size: -
v_call: TRBV7-9
cdr3_length: 15
j_call: TRBJ2-2
cdr3_aa: CASRLGGGDTGELFF
cdr3_nt: TGTGCCAGCAGGCTGGGTGGTGGGGACACCGGGGAGCTGTTTTTT

d_call: TRBD1
clone_size: -
v_call: TRBV27
cdr3_length: 16
j_call: TRBJ1-1
cdr3_aa: CASSPDPDRGVTEAFF
cdr3_nt: TGTGCCAGCAGTCCCGACCCAGACAGGGGCGTGACTGAAGCTTTCTTT

d_call: -
clone_size: -
v_call: TRBV7-2
cdr3_length: 13
j_call: TRBJ1-1
cdr3_aa: CASYPGPNTEAFF
cdr3_nt: TGTGCCAGCTACCCCGGGCCGAACACTGAAGCTTTCTTT

d_call: -
clone_size: -
v_call: TRBV20-1
cdr3_length: 11
j_call: TRBJ2-3
cdr3_aa: CSAISADTQYF
cdr3_nt: TGCAGTGCTATATCCGCAGATACGCAGTATTTT

d_call: -
clone_size: -
v_call: TRBV15
cdr3_length: 13
j_call: TRBJ2-7
cdr3_aa: CATSRDPTGEQYF
cdr3_nt: TGTGCCACCAGCAGAGATCCGACGGGCGAGCAGTACTTC

d_call: TRBD2
clone_size: -
v_call: TRBV5-5
cdr3_length: 16
j_call: TRBJ2-3
cdr3_aa: CASSLVTGGNTDTQYF
cdr3_nt: TGTGCCAGCAGCTTGGTTACGGGGGGGAACACAGATACGCAGTATTTT

d_call: -
clone_size: -
v_call: TRBV29-1
cdr3_length: 14
j_call: TRBJ2-3
cdr3_aa: CSVVRAASTDTQYF
cdr3_nt: TGCAGCGTTGTTCGGGCAGCTAGCACAGATACGCAGTATTTT

d_call: -
clone_size: -
v_call: TRBV6-5
cdr3_length: 13
j_call: TRBJ1-2
cdr3_aa: CASSYQRETGYTF
cdr3_nt: TGTGCCAGCAGTTATCAGAGGGAAACTGGCTACACCTTC

d_call: -
clone_size: -
v_call: TRBV21-1
cdr3_length: 15
j_call: TRBJ1-6
cdr3_aa: CASSKGGSGDSPLHF
cdr3_nt: TGTGCCAGCAGCAAAGGCGGGTCCGGGGATTCACCCCTCCACTTT

d_call: -
clone_size: -
v_call: TRBV4-1
cdr3_length: 14
j_call: TRBJ2-7
cdr3_aa: CASSHAGQTYEQYF
cdr3_nt: TGCGCCAGCAGCCACGCGGGACAAACCTACGAGCAGTACTTC

d_call: TRBD2
clone_size: -
v_call: TRBV7-2
cdr3_length: 15
j_call: TRBJ2-7
cdr3_aa: CASSLGAGGSYEQYF
cdr3_nt: TGTGCCAGCAGCTTGGGAGCGGGGGGTTCCTACGAGCAGTACTTC

d_call: -
clone_size: -
v_call: TRBV5-1
cdr3_length: 14
j_call: TRBJ2-2
cdr3_aa: CASSLALGGGELFF
cdr3_nt: TGCGCCAGCAGCTTGGCCTTGGGTGGCGGGGAGCTGTTTTTT